This record covers a single TCR beta chain. Its antigen is undetermined. These data are taken from a study of early T cells in non-severe SARS-CoV-2 infection. Overall study context: Whole-blood bulk RNA, unsorted, was sequenced, and chains were unpaired.

The study's findings and limits: The VDJdb matching leaned toward anti-spike CD8 responses and overlooked private and CD4 specificities.

Each CDR3 protein gets one entry after TCRdb re-called the 5' RACE reads with MiXCR. Among tens of thousands of distinct CDR3 sequences listed, 9.5% to 15% were seen once. Looked up from germline, CDR1 is MGHRA and CDR2 is YSYEKL. This CDR3 has 14 amino acids. Between the trimmed V and J ends, which lost 1 base and 10 bases, there was a span of 14 bases. The chain recombines TRBV4-1 with TRBJ2-1; D gene unclear. This sequence originates from an adult who was a healthcare worker with PCR-confirmed SARS-CoV-2 infection or an uninfected control (not recorded which). The sample comprised whole blood. In nucleotides, the CDR3 is TGCGCCAGCAGCCAAGGGTTAGGTGGACGGGAGCAGTTCTTC. Its protein is CASSQGLGGREQFF.